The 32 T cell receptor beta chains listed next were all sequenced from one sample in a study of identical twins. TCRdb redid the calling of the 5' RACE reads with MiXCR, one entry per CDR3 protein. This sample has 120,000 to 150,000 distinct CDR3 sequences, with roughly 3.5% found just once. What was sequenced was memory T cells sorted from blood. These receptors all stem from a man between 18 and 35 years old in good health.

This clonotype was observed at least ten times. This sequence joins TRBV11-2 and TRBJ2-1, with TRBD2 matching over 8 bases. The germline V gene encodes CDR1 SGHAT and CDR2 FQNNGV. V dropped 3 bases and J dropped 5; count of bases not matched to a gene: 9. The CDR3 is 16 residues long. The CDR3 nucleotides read TGTGCCAGCAGCTTGCTGCGCGGGAGGACACACAATGAGCAGTTCTTC. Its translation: CASSLLRGRTHNEQFF. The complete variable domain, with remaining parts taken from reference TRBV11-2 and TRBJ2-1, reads EAGVAQSPRYKIIEKRQSVAFWCNPISGHATLYWYQQILGQGPKLLIQFQNNGVVDDSQLPKDRFSAERLKGVDSTLKIQPAKLEDSAVYLCASSLLRGRTHNEQFFGPGTRLTVL.

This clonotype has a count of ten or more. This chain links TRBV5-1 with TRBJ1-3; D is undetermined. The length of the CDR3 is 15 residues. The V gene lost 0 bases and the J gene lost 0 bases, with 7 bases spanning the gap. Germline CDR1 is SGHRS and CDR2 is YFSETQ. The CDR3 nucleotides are TGCGCCAGCAGCTTGGCCCTAGGCTCTGGAAACACCATATATTTT. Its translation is CASSLALGSGNTIYF.

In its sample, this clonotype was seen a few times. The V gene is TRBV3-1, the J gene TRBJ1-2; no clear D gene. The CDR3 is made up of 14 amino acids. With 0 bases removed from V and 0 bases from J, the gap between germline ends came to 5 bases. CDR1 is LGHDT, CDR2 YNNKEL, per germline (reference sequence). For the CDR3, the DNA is TGTGCCAGCAGCCAAGATTCTACTAACTATGGCTACACCTTC. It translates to CASSQDSTNYGYTF. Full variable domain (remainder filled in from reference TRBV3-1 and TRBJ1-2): DTAVSQTPKYLVTQMGNDKSIKCEQNLGHDTMYWYKQDSKKFLKIMFSYNNKELIINETVPNRFSPKSPDKAHLNLHINSLELGDSAVYFCASSQDSTNYGYTFGSGTRLTVV.

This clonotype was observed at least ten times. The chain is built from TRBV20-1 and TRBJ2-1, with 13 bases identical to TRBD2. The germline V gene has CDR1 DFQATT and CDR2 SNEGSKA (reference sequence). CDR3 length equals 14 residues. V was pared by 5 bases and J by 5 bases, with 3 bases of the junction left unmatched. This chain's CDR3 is CSALTSGRDNEQFF. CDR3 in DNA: TGCAGTGCTTTAACTAGCGGGAGGGACAATGAGCAGTTCTTC.

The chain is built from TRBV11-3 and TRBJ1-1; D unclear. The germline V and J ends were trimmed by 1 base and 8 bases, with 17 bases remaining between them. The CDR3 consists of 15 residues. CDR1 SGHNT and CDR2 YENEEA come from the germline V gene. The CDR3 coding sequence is TGTGCCAGCAGCTTAGGTTCCGGACCGGCCGGGGAAGCTTTCTTT. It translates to CASSLGSGPAGEAFF. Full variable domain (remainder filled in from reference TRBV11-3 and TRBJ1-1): EAGVVQSPRYKIIEKKQPVAFWCNPISGHNTLYWYLQNLGQGPELLIRYENEEAVDDSQLPKDRFSAERLKGVDSTLKIQPAELGDSAVYLCASSLGSGPAGEAFFGQGTRLTVV.

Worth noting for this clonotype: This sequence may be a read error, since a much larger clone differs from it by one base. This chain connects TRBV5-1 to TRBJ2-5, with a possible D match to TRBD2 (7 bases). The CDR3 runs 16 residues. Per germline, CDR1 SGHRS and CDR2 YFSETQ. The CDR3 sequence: CASSLSGTSYQEPQYF. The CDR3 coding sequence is TGCGCCAGCAGCTTAAGCGGGACATCGTACCAAGAGCCCCAGTACTTC.

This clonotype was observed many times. The CDR3 nucleotides are TGTGCTAGTGGTTTGCTAGACGCAGGGGGTCCCTACGAGCAGTACGTC. This codes for CASGLLDAGGPYEQYV. This chain links TRBV12-5 with TRBJ2-7; 7 bases align to TRBD1. CDR1 and CDR2 from the germline V gene are LGHNT and FRNRAP. Losses at the gene ends were 2 bases for V and 2 bases for J; bases not matched to a gene: 9. This CDR3 comprises 16 residues.

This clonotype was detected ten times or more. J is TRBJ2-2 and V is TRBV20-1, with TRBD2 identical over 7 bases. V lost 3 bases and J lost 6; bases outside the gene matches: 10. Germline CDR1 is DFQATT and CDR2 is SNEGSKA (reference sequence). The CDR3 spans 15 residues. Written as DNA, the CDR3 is TGCAGTGCTAGCCCTCGGACTAGGTCTGCCGGGGAGCTGTTTTTT. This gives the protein CSASPRTRSAGELFF.

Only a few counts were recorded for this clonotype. The CDR3 region has the DNA TGTGCCAGTATCGATACGGAATGGGCCAACACCGGGGAGCTGTTTTTT. Amino acids: CASIDTEWANTGELFF. The chain joins TRBV19 to TRBJ2-2; D not resolved. The V gene's germline CDR1 is LNHDA and CDR2 SQIVND (reference sequence). Trimming removed 7 bases from V and 2 bases from J, with 17 bases in between. This CDR3 has 16 amino acids.

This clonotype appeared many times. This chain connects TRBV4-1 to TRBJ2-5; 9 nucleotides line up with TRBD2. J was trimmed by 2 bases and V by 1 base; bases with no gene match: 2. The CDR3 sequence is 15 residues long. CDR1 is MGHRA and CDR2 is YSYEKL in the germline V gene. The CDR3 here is CASSQVGLAQETQYF. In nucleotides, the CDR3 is TGCGCCAGCAGCCAAGTGGGACTAGCACAAGAGACCCAGTACTTC.

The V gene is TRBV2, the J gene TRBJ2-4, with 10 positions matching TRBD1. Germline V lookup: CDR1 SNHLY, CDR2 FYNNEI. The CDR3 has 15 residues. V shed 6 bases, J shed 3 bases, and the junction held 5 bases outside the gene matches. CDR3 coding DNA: TGTGCCAGCAGGGGAGGGACAGGGGACAAAAACATTCAGTACTTC. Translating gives CASRGGTGDKNIQYF.

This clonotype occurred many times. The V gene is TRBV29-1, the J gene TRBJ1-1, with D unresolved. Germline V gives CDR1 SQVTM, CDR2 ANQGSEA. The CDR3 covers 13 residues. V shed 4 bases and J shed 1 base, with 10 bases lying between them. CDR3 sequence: CSVVHYGNTEAFF. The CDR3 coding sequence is TGCAGCGTTGTCCATTATGGGAACACTGAAGCTTTCTTT.

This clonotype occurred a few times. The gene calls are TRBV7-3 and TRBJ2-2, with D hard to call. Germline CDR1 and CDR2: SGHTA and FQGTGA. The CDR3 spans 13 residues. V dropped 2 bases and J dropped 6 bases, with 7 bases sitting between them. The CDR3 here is CASSLGDAGELFF. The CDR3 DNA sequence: TGTGCCAGCAGCTTAGGGGATGCCGGGGAGCTGTTTTTT.

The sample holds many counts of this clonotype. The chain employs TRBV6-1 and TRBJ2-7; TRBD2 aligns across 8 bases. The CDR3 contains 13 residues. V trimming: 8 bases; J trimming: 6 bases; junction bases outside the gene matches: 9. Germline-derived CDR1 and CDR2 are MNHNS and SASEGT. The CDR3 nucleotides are TGTGCCAGCGGGAAGCGGGAGCGGCCCGAGCAGTACGTC. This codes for CASGKRERPEQYV.

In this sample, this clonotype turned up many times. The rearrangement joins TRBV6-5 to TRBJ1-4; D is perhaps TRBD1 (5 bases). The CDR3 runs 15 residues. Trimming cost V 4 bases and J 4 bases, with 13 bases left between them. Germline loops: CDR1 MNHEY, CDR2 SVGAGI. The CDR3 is CASSFDGTRNEKLFF. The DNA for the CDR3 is TGTGCCAGCAGTTTTGACGGGACTCGTAATGAAAAACTGTTTTTT.

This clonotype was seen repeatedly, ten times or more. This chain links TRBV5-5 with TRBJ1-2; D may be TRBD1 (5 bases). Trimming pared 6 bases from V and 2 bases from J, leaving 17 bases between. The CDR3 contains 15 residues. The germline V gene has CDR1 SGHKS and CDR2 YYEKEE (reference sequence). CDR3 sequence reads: CASTLSGGGNYGYTF. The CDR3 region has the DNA TGTGCCAGCACCTTATCAGGTGGGGGGAACTATGGCTACACCTTC.

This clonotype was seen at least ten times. The CDR3 is CSVEPGGDTQYF. The CDR3 nucleotides read TGCAGCGTTGAACCCGGGGGGGATACGCAGTATTTT. This sequence joins TRBV29-1 and TRBJ2-3; 7 positions agree with TRBD2. Germline V CDR1 and CDR2: SQVTM, ANQGSEA. The V gene end was trimmed by 2 bases and the J gene end by 6 bases; junction bases not matched to a gene: 2. The CDR3 length is 12 residues.

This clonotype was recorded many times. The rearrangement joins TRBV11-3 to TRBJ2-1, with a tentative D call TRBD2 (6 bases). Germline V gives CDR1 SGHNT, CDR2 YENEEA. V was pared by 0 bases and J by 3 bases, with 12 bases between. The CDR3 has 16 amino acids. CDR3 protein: CASSLENGGIYNEQFF. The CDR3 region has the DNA TGTGCCAGCAGCTTAGAGAATGGCGGGATCTACAATGAGCAGTTCTTC.

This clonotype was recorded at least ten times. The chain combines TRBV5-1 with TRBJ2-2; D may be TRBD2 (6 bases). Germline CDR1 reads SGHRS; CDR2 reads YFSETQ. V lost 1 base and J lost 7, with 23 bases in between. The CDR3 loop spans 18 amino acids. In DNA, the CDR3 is TGCGCCAGCAGCTTGAAGATCCGGTCGCGGGATTTTATCGGGGAGCTGTTTTTT. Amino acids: CASSLKIRSRDFIGELFF.

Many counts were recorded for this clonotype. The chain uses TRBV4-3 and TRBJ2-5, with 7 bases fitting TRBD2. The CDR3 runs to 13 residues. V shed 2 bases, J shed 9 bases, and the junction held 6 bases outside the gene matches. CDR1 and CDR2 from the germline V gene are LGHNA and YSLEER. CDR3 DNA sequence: TGCGCCAGCAGCCAATGGGAGGGAGGAGCCCAGTACTTC. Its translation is CASSQWEGGAQYF.

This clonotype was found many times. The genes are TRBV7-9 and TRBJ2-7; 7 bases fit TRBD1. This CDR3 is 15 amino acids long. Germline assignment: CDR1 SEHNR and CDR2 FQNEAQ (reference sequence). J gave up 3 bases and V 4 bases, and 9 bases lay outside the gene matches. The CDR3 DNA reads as TGTGCCAGCAGCTATGACAGGGCTGACCTCTACGAGCAGTACTTC. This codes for CASSYDRADLYEQYF.

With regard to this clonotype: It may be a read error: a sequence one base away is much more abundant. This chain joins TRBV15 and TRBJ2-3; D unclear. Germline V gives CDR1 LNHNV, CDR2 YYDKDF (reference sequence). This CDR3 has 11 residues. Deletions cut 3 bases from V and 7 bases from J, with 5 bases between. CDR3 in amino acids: CATSREYTQYF. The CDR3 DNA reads TGTGCCACCAGCAGGGAGTATACGCAGTATTTT.

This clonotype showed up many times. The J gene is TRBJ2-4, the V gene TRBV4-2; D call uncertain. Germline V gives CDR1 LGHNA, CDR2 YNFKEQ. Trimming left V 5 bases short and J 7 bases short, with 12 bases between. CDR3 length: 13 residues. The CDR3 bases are TGTGCCAGCAGCGACGTAGGATCCAACATTCAGTACTTC. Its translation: CASSDVGSNIQYF.

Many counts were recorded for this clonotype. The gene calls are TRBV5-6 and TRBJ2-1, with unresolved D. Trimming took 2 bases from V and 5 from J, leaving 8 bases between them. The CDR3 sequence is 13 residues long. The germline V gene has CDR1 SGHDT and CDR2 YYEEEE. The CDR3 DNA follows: TGTGCCAGCAGCTTAAGTCTTAACAATGAGCAGTTCTTC. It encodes CASSLSLNNEQFF.

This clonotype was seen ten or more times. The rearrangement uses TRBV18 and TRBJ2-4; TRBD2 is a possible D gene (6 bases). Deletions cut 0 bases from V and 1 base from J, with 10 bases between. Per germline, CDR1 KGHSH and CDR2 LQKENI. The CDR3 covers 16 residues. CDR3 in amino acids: CASSPPGAGAKNIQYF. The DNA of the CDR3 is TGTGCCAGCTCACCACCAGGGGCGGGGGCCAAAAACATTCAGTACTTC.

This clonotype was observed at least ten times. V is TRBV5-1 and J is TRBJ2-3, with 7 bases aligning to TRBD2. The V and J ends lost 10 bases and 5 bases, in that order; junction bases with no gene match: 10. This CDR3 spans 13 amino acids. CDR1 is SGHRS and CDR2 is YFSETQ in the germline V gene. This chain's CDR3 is CASSKPGGDTQYF. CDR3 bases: TGCGCCTCCTCAAAACCGGGGGGAGATACGCAGTATTTT.

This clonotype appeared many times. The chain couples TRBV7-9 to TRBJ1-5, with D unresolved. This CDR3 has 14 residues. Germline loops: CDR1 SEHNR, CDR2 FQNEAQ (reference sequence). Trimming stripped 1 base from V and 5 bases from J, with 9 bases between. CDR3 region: CASSLDRPDQPQHF. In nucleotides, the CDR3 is TGTGCCAGCAGCTTAGATCGCCCCGATCAGCCCCAGCATTTT.

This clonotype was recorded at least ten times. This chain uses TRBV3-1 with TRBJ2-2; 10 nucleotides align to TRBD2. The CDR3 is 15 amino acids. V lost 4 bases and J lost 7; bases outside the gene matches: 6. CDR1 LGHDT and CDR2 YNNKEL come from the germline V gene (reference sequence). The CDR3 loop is CASSRLAGAVGELFF. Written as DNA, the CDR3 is TGTGCCAGCAGCCGGCTAGCGGGAGCGGTCGGGGAGCTGTTTTTT.

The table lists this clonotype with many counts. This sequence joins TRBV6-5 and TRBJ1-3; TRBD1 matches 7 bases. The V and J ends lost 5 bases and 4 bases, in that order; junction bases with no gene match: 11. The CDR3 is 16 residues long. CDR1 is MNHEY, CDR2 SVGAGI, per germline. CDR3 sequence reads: CASSHRGLGSGNTIYF. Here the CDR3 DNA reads TGTGCCAGCAGTCACAGGGGCTTGGGTTCAGGAAACACCATATATTTT.

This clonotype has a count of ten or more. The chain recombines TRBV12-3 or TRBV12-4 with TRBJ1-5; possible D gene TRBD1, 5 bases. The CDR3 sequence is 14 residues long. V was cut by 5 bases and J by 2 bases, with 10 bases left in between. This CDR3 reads CASSPGIGNQPQHF. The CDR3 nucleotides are TGTGCCAGCAGTCCAGGGATTGGCAATCAGCCCCAGCATTTT.

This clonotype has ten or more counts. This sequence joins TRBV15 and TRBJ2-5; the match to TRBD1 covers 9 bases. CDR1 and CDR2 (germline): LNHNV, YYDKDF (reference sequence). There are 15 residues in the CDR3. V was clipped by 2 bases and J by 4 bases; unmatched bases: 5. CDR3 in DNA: TGTGCCACCAGCAGAAAACCGACAGGGGGAGAGACCCAGTACTTC. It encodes CATSRKPTGGETQYF. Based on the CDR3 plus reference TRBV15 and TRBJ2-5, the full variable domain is DAMVIQNPRYQVTQFGKPVTLSCSQTLNHNVMYWYQQKSSQAPKLLFHYYDKDFNNEADTPDNFQSRRPNTSFCFLDIRSPGLGDTAMYLCATSRKPTGGETQYFGPGTRLLVL.

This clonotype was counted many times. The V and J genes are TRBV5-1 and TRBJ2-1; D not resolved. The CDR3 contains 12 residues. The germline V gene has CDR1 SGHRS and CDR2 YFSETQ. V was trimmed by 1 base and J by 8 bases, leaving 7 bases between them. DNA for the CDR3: TGCGCCAGCAGCTTGCGTATGGATGAGCAGTTCTTC. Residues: CASSLRMDEQFF.